These T cell receptor beta chains were read from a single sample in a study of cytomegalovirus exposure and HLA in healthy donors. Assay: immunoSEQ multiplex PCR; the TCRdb copy retains only in-frame clones and omits some. The table lists 250,000 to 350,000 clones, 80% to 90% of them singletons. The sample comprised PBMCs. Every receptor here comes from a man aged 35-49 years in good health and CMV-seropositive. Both conserved end residues are part of each CDR3. The order of the fields is J gene, D gene, clone size, V gene, CDR3 protein, CDR3 DNA. A D gene is named only where the DNA matches it firmly. Clone size appears in some rows only: once, few, many, or a class for an expanded clone.

TRBJ2-2,-,-,TRBV14,CASSPRGGELFF,TGTGCCAGCAGCCCCAGGGGCGGGGAGCTGTTTTTT
TRBJ2-1,TRBD2,-,TRBV9,CASSGGLAVYNEQFF,TGTGCCAGCAGCGGGGGACTAGCGGTTTACAATGAGCAGTTCTTC
TRBJ1-2,TRBD1,-,TRBV5-1,CASSRGTGGGYGYTF,TGCGCCAGCAGCCGAGGAACAGGGGGCGGCTATGGCTACACCTTC
TRBJ1-1,-,-,TRBV19,CASSTGSTEAFF,TGTGCCAGTAGCACCGGTAGCACTGAAGCTTTCTTT
TRBJ2-7,TRBD1,-,TRBV19,CASSWGQGFYEQYF,TGTGCCAGTAGTTGGGGACAGGGTTTTTACGAGCAGTACTTC
TRBJ2-7,-,-,TRBV4-3,CASSQGLRVTYEQYF,TGCGCCAGCAGCCAAGGGTTGCGGGTTACCTACGAGCAGTACTTC
TRBJ2-1,TRBD2,-,TRBV6-5,CASSSGGGFNNEQFF,TGTGCCAGCAGTTCCGGGGGGGGGTTCAACAATGAGCAGTTCTTC
TRBJ2-1,TRBD2,-,TRBV9,CASSVLAGVDGEQFF,TGTGCCAGCAGCGTACTAGCGGGAGTGGACGGTGAGCAGTTCTTC
TRBJ2-7,-,-,TRBV5-1,CASSLAVGSSYEQYF,TGCGCCAGCAGCTTGGCGGTCGGGAGCTCCTACGAGCAGTACTTC
TRBJ2-5,-,once,TRBV5-1,CASSLYNARGETQYF,TGCGCCAGCAGCTTGTATAACGCTAGGGGAGAGACCCAGTACTTC
TRBJ2-6,TRBD1,-,TRBV5-1,CASSARDRPRSGANVLTF,TGCGCCAGCAGCGCTCGGGACAGGCCCCGCTCTGGGGCCAACGTCCTGACTTTC
TRBJ1-1,-,few,TRBV4-3,CASSQLQGNTEAFF,TGCGCCAGCAGCCAACTACAGGGGAACACTGAAGCTTTCTTT
TRBJ1-2,-,few,TRBV5-1,CASALEANYGYTF,TGCGCCAGCGCTCTTGAGGCTAACTATGGCTACACCTTC
TRBJ2-2,TRBD1,-,TRBV7-9,CASSPRDRGFTGELFF,TGTGCCAGCAGCCCTAGGGACAGGGGGTTCACCGGGGAGCTGTTTTTT
TRBJ1-1,-,once,TRBV7-9,CASSQSGFGTEAFF,TGTGCCAGCAGCCAGTCCGGGTTCGGCACTGAAGCTTTCTTT
TRBJ2-1,TRBD1,-,TRBV29-1,CSVAGQGSYNEQFF,TGCAGCGTTGCCGGACAGGGCTCATACAATGAGCAGTTCTTC
TRBJ2-1,-,-,TRBV11-2,CASSSLRLYNEQFF,TGTGCCAGCAGCTCACTCCGACTCTACAATGAGCAGTTCTTC
TRBJ1-2,TRBD1,-,TRBV6-5,CASSAPDRGSYGYTF,TGTGCCAGCAGTGCCCCGGACAGGGGAAGCTATGGCTACACCTTC
TRBJ2-3,-,-,TRBV10-3,CAISETGRTDTQYF,TGTGCCATCAGTGAGACAGGGCGCACAGATACGCAGTATTTT
TRBJ2-7,TRBD1,-,TRBV6-5,CASRSPGQTTYEQYF,TGTGCCAGCAGAAGTCCGGGACAGACTACCTACGAGCAGTACTTC